These T cell receptor beta chains were read from a single sample in a study of molecular identifiers for immune sequencing clone quantification. TCRdb re-derived calls from the PCR reads in MiXCR, one entry per CDR3 protein. This table holds over 550,000 distinct CDR3 sequences, over 25% found once. Sequenced material: naive CD8+ T cells from blood, with Jurkat cell RNA spiked in. These receptors were collected from a human donor in good health. Some libraries in this study had Jurkat cell RNA spiked in. Both conserved end residues are part of each CDR3. The D gene is left open where the match is weak. Clone size, where shown, is once, few, many, or a class for clones that have expanded.

V	J	D	size	DNA	CDR3
TRBV27	TRBJ1-4	TRBD1	-	TGTGCCAGCAGTACGGGGACAGCCTGGGGTGAAGAACTGTATTTT	CASSTGTAWGEELYF
TRBV19	TRBJ2-7	-	-	TGTGCCAGTAGTTACGGGACGGATTCCTACGAGCAGTACTTC	CASSYGTDSYEQYF
TRBV29-1	TRBJ1-2	-	-	TGCAGCGTTGAAGGCTCCGAGGTAGGCGCGGGCTACACCTTC	CSVEGSEVGAGYTF
TRBV4-3	TRBJ2-6	-	many	TGCGCCAGCAGCCAAGTATTGGCAGCTGGGGCCAACGTCCTGACTTTC	CASSQVLAAGANVLTF
TRBV2	TRBJ1-1	TRBD1	-	TGTGCCAGCAGGTCGACAGGGTGGTCTGAAGCTTTCTTT	CASRSTGWSEAFF
TRBV27	TRBJ2-7	-	-	TGTGCCAGCAGTCCGGGGTCAGACTCCTACGAGCAGTACTTC	CASSPGSDSYEQYF
TRBV2	TRBJ1-6	-	-	TGTGCCAGCAGTGAGGTCGCGGGTCATAATTCACCCCTCCACTTT	CASSEVAGHNSPLHF
TRBV15	TRBJ1-1	-	many	TGTGCCACCAGCAGAGCCCCGGGGGATTTTGGGGAAGCTTTCTTT	CATSRAPGDFGEAFF
TRBV29-1	TRBJ2-2	TRBD1	many	TGCAGCGTCCGGACAGGGCCATCCGGGGAGCTGTTTTTT	CSVRTGPSGELFF
TRBV4-2	TRBJ2-7	TRBD1	many	TGTGCCAGCAGCCTGCATGTAGGGGGCCCCGGAGAAGGGCAGTACTTC	CASSLHVGGPGEGQYF
TRBV20-1	TRBJ2-7	-	many	TGCAGTGCTCGGGACCTAACAGAGAGCTCCTACGAGCAGTACTTC	CSARDLTESSYEQYF
TRBV4-3	TRBJ2-7	TRBD1	many	TGCGCCAGCAGCCAAGATTTTAGGACAGGATCCCCGTGGCAGTACTTC	CASSQDFRTGSPWQYF
TRBV20-1	TRBJ2-1	-	once	TGCAGTGCTAGAGAGAGGGTAGAGAGGGTCCCCTTCAATGAGCAGTTCTTC	CSARERVERVPFNEQFF
TRBV24-1	TRBJ2-2	-	few	TGTGCCACCAGTAAAATTAACACCGGGGAGCTGTTTTTT	CATSKINTGELFF
TRBV20-1	TRBJ1-1	-	many	TGCAGTGCTAGGTCCGATACGAACACTGAAGCTTTCTTT	CSARSDTNTEAFF
TRBV20-1	TRBJ2-7	-	many	TGCAGTGCTAGAGACGGGGACACCGCCTCCTACGAGCAGTACTTC	CSARDGDTASYEQYF
TRBV4-2	TRBJ1-4	-	many	TGTGCCAGCACGACAATGGCGGGGGCGGGTGAAAAACTGTTTTTT	CASTTMAGAGEKLFF
TRBV5-6	TRBJ2-7	TRBD1	many	TGTGCCAGCAGCTTGGTCAGGGGGCCTAGCTCCTACGAGCAGTACTTC	CASSLVRGPSSYEQYF
TRBV7-8	TRBJ2-7	TRBD2	many	TGTGCCAGCTTAGATGGGAGGGACGACGAGCAGTACTTC	CASLDGRDDEQYF
TRBV5-1	TRBJ2-1	-	few	TGCGCCAGCAGCTTTGGAGGGGTCGATGAGCAGTTCTTC	CASSFGGVDEQFF
TRBV9	TRBJ2-3	TRBD2	-	TGTGCCAGCAGCGTAGATGGCGGGGGGAGCACAGATACGCAGTATTTT	CASSVDGGGSTDTQYF
TRBV27	TRBJ2-3	-	many	TGTGCCAGCAGTCCGCTTTTACCCGTAGGGGCAGATACGCAGTATTTT	CASSPLLPVGADTQYF
TRBV5-6	TRBJ2-7	-	many	TGTGCCAGCAGCTTGGGTGGCGGGTTTGAGCAGTACTTC	CASSLGGGFEQYF
TRBV21-1	TRBJ2-3	-	few	TGTGCCAGCAGCCAGTACGGAGGGGGTCGGACTAGCGGGAGTAACTCGGGCACAGATACGCAGTATTTT	CASSQYGGGRTSGSNSGTDTQYF
TRBV20-1	TRBJ2-7	-	-	TGCAGTGCTAGAGAAGGGACCCTGTGGGAGCAGTACTTC	CSAREGTLWEQYF
TRBV27	TRBJ1-1	-	-	TGTGCCAGCATGGTGAACACCGAAGCTTTCTTT	CASMVNTEAFF
TRBV6-1	TRBJ2-3	-	many	TGTGCCAGCAGTGAAGAGTGGTCGACCGATACGCAGTATTTT	CASSEEWSTDTQYF
TRBV3-1	TRBJ1-1	-	many	TGTGCCAGCAGCCAAGATTGGGGGATGGCTGAAGCTTTCTTT	CASSQDWGMAEAFF
TRBV5-4	TRBJ2-1	-	-	TGTGCCAGCAGACCACGGACAGCACTTTACAATGAGCAGTTCTTC	CASRPRTALYNEQFF
TRBV10-3	TRBJ2-3	-	-	TGTGCCATCAGTGTAAACAGGGAAGGAATGGGAGATACGCAGTATTTT	CAISVNREGMGDTQYF
TRBV6-5	TRBJ2-7	-	-	TGTGCCAGCAGTTACTCGGAGGTGACTTGGTACGAGCAGTACTTC	CASSYSEVTWYEQYF
TRBV18	TRBJ2-3	TRBD2	many	TGTGCCAGCTCACCACCGGAGGTACTAGCGGGGTGGCGGACAGATACGCAGTATTTT	CASSPPEVLAGWRTDTQYF
TRBV20-1	TRBJ2-7	-	many	TGCAGTGCTAGAAGCGGGGACAAGGTGCTGCAGTACTTC	CSARSGDKVLQYF
TRBV7-8	TRBJ2-7	-	-	TGTGCCAGCAGCTTAGTTGTGGGAAGCTCCTACGAGCAGTACTTC	CASSLVVGSSYEQYF
TRBV5-6	TRBJ1-5	-	-	TGTGCCAGCAGCTTGGACAGGGTTGGCAGTCAGCCCCAGCGTTTT	CASSLDRVGSQPQRF
TRBV7-2	TRBJ2-3	-	-	TGTGCCAGCAGCTTATGGACGATCACGGGAGATACGCAGTATTTT	CASSLWTITGDTQYF
TRBV6-2/TRBV6-3	TRBJ1-3	-	few	TGTGCCATCAACCGTGAGGGCCTATCTCAACCTGGAAACACCATATATTTT	CAINREGLSQPGNTIYF
TRBV3-1	TRBJ2-1	-	few	TGTGCCAGCAGCCAAGATTGGGGTTACAATGAGCAGTTCTTC	CASSQDWGYNEQFF
TRBV7-2	TRBJ2-2	-	many	TGTGCCAGCAGCTTAGTTCGGGGGAACACCGGGGAGCTGTTTTTT	CASSLVRGNTGELFF
TRBV12-3/TRBV12-4	TRBJ1-1	-	-	TGTGCCAGCAGTTTCGTTGCGGACGAAGCTTTCTTT	CASSFVADEAFF
TRBV27	TRBJ1-6	-	few	TGTGCCAGCAGTTTAGTTCGCGGTTTTAATTCACCCCTCCACTTT	CASSLVRGFNSPLHF
TRBV20-1	TRBJ2-4	-	-	TGCGGTGTAAATCCGGGGCCAGGGAACATTCAGTACTTC	CGVNPGPGNIQYF
TRBV27	TRBJ2-2	TRBD2	-	TGTGCCAGCACTCTGGGACTAGCGGGAGATCGTACCGGGGAGCTGTTTTTT	CASTLGLAGDRTGELFF
TRBV9	TRBJ2-5	-	few	TGTGCCAGCAGCGGCAGGGGATGGGAGACCCAGTACTTC	CASSGRGWETQYF
TRBV20-1	TRBJ1-2	-	few	TGCAGTGCGGAACAGCTCAGGACAGCGCCTTTAAACTATGGCTACACCTTC	CSAEQLRTAPLNYGYTF
TRBV3-1	TRBJ1-6	TRBD1	-	TGTGCCAGCAGCCAGGTTCTCAGCATTGGGGACAGTTATAATTCACCCCTCCACTTT	CASSQVLSIGDSYNSPLHF
TRBV6-2/TRBV6-3	TRBJ1-2	-	-	TGTGCCAGCAGTTACTCGGGTTTGAGGGGCGGCTACACCTTC	CASSYSGLRGGYTF
TRBV12-3/TRBV12-4	TRBJ2-3	-	few	TGTGCCAGCACCTGGGGCTCAGATACGCAGTATTTT	CASTWGSDTQYF
TRBV24-1	TRBJ2-2	-	few	TGTGCCACCAGTGTTCCCGGGGAGCTGTTTTTT	CATSVPGELFF
TRBV10-3	TRBJ2-1	-	-	TGTGCCATCAGTGACGGGGGTCTCAATGAGCAGTTCTTC	CAISDGGLNEQFF
TRBV20-1	TRBJ2-2	TRBD1	few	TGCAGTGCTATACAGGGGGACACCGGGGAGCTGTTTTTT	CSAIQGDTGELFF
TRBV5-4	TRBJ2-3	-	many	TGTGCCAGCAGCCCCAGGGGGGGGCTCACAGATACGCAGTATTTT	CASSPRGGLTDTQYF
TRBV7-8	TRBJ1-2	-	-	TGTGCCAGCAGCTTAGTAATGTTTTATGGCTACACCTTC	CASSLVMFYGYTF
TRBV28	TRBJ2-7	-	many	TGTGCCAGCAGTTCCCGACGGTCTCACTCCTACGAGCAGTACTTC	CASSSRRSHSYEQYF
TRBV4-3	TRBJ1-3	TRBD1	-	TGCGCCAGCAGCGCCGGACAGGGGGATGGAAACACCATATATTTT	CASSAGQGDGNTIYF
TRBV16	TRBJ1-5	TRBD1	few	TGTGCCAGCAGACATGGGACAGGGGTTCAGCCCCAGCATTTT	CASRHGTGVQPQHF
TRBV18	TRBJ2-3	-	-	TGTGACAGCTCACCGGGTTACCAGGGGAGCACAGATACGCAGTATTTT	CDSSPGYQGSTDTQYF
TRBV11-2	TRBJ2-7	-	-	TGTGCCAGCAGCTTAGGGGCACGGTACTACGAGCAGTACTTC	CASSLGARYYEQYF
TRBV4-1	TRBJ2-5	-	many	TGCGCCAGCAGCCAAGAAAATGAACAAGAGACCCAGTACTTC	CASSQENEQETQYF
TRBV4-1	TRBJ2-7	-	-	TGCGCCAGCAGCCAAGCCACAGGGCATTACGAGCAGTACTTC	CASSQATGHYEQYF